This T cell receptor (beta chain) was recovered during a study of T cell responses to AZD1222 COVID-19 vaccine. Libraries were prepared by immunoSEQ multiplex PCR; TCRdb keeps only in-frame clonotypes and omits some of them. The data contain 150,000 to 180,000 clones, about 90% of them singletons. Notes on the study in general: An increase in Spike-specific TCR breadth and depth was observed after two AZD1222 doses.

This clone was counted at least ten times. The target antigen is unknown. This CDR3 has 13 residues. Germline V gene data show CDR1 as MNHEY and CDR2 as SMNVEV (reference sequence). V lost 7 bases, J lost 0 bases, and 9 bases lay in between. The chain is built from TRBV27 and TRBJ1-1; D gene uncertain. This clonotype was obtained from an adult in good health. The sample was peripheral blood, taken on day 0 of MenACWY control vaccination. The CDR3 DNA reads TGTGCCAGCATTAATTCCCTGAACACTGAAGCTTTCTTT. It yields the protein CASINSLNTEAFF.